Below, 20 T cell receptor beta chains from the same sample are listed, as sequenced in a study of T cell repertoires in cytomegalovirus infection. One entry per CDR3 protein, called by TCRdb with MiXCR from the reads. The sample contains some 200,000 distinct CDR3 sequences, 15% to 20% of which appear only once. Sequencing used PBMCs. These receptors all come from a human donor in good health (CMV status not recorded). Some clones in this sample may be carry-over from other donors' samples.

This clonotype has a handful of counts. Written as DNA, the CDR3 is TGTGCCAGCAGTGAACCAGGGGAGAACTATGGCTACACCTTC. Translating gives CASSEPGENYGYTF. The J gene is TRBJ1-2, the V gene TRBV25-1; perhaps TRBD1 as D (6 bases). The V end lost 2 bases, the J end lost 2 bases, and 9 bases lay between the germline ends. This CDR3 is built from 14 residues. Germline CDR1 MGHDK, CDR2 SYGVNS.

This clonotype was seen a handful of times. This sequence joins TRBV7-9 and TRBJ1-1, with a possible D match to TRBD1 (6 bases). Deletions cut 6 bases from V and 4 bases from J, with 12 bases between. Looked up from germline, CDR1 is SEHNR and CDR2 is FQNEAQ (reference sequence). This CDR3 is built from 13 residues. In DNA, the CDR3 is TGTGCCAGCAGTTATACAGGGCCCACTGAAGCTTTCTTT. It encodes CASSYTGPTEAFF.

CDR3 amino acids: CASSQYEQYF. CDR3 DNA: TGTGCCAGCAGCCAGTACGAGCAGTACTTC. The V gene is TRBV28, the J gene TRBJ2-7; D is ambiguous. This CDR3 is built from 10 residues. V gave up 6 bases and J gave up 4 bases, with 4 bases separating them. Germline assignment: CDR1 MDHEN and CDR2 SYDVKM.

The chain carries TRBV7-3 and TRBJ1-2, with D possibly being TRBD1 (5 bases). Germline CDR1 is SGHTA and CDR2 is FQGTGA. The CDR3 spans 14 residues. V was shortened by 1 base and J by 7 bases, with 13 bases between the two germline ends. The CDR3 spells CASSLSPGSPGYTF. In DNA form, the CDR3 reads TGTGCCAGCAGCTTAAGTCCAGGGTCGCCTGGCTACACCTTC.

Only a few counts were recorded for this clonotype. In DNA form, the CDR3 reads TGCGCCAGCAGCTCGACTAGCGGGGCGGGGGTTACGCAGTATTTT. It codes for CASSSTSGAGVTQYF. The V gene is TRBV5-1, the J gene TRBJ2-3; 11 nucleotides align to TRBD2. CDR1 is SGHRS, CDR2 YFSETQ, per germline. The length of the CDR3 is 15 residues. J lost 8 bases, V lost 3 bases, and 8 bases had no gene match.

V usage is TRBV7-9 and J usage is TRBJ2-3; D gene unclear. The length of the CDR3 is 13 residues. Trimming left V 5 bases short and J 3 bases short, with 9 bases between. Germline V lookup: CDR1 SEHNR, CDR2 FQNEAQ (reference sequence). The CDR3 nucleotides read TGTGCCAGCAGCCCGTACCTTACAGATACGCAGTATTTT. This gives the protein CASSPYLTDTQYF.

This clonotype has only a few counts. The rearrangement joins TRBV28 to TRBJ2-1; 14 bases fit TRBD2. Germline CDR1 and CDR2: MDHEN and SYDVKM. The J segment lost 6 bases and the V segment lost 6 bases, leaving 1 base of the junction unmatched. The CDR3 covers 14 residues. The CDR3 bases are TGTGCCAGCAGGGGGACTAGCGGGAGCAATGAGCAGTTCTTC. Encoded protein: CASRGTSGSNEQFF. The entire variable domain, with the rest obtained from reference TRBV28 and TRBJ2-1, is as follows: DVKVTQSSRYLVKRTGEKVFLECVQDMDHENMFWYRQDPGLGLRLIYFSYDVKMKEKGDIPEGYSVSREKKERFSLILESASTNQTSMYLCASRGTSGSNEQFFGPGTRLTVL.

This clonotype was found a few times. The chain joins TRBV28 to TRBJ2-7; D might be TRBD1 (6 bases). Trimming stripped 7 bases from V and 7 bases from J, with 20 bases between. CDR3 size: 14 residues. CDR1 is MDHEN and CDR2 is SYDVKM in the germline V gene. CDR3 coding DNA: TGTGCCAGCATGGTCTCAGGGGCACTGGGGGAGCAGTACTTC. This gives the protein CASMVSGALGEQYF.

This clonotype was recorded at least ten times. The CDR3 DNA sequence: TGTGCCAGCAGTTACTCCTTTCCCCCAAATCAGCCCCAGCATTTT. Protein: CASSYSFPPNQPQHF. The chain uses TRBV6-5 and TRBJ1-5; no clear D. The length of the CDR3 is 15 residues. Germline V lookup: CDR1 MNHEY, CDR2 SVGAGI. Trimming took 0 bases from V and 4 from J, leaving 10 bases between them.

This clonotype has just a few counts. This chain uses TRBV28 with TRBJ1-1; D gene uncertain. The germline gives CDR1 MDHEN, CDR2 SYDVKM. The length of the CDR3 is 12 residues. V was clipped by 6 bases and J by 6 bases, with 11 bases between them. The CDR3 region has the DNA TGTGCCAGCAGCAGAGGTTTGGCTGAAGCTTTCTTT. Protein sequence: CASSRGLAEAFF.

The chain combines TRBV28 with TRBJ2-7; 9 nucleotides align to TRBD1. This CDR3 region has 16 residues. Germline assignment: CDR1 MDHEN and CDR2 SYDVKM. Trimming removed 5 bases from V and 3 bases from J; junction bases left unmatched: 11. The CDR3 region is CASSGRTGANYYEQYF. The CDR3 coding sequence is TGTGCCAGCAGTGGACGGACAGGGGCCAACTACTACGAGCAGTACTTC.

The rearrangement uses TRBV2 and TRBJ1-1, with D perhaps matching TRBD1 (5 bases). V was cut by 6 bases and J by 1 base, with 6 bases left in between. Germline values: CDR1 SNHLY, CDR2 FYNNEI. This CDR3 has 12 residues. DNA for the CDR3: TGTGCCAGCAGCAGGGAGAACACTGAAGCTTTCTTT. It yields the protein CASSRENTEAFF.

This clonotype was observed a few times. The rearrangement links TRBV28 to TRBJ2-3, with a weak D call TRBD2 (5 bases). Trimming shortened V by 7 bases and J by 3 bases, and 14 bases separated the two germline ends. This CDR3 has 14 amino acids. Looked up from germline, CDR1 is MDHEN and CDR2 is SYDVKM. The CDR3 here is CASKRAFLTDTQYF. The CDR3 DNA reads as TGTGCCAGCAAGAGGGCTTTTTTGACAGATACGCAGTATTTT.

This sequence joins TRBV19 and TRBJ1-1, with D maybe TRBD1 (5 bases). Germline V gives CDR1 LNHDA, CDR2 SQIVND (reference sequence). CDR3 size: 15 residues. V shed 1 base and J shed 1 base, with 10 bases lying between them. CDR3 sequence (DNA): TGTGCCAGTAGTATAGGTGGGGCTCGGAACACTGAAGCTTTCTTT. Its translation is CASSIGGARNTEAFF.

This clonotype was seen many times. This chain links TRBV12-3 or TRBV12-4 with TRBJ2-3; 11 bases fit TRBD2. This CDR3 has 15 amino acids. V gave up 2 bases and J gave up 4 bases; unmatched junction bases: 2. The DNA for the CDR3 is TGTGCCAGCAGTTTAACTAGCGGGAGAGCAGATACGCAGTATTTT. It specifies CASSLTSGRADTQYF.

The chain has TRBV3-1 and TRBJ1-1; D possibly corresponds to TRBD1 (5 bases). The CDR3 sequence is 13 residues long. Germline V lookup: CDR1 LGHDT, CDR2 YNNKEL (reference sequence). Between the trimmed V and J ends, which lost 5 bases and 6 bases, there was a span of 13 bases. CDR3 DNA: TGTGCCAGCAGCTCTTCCGGGGGGGCTGAAGCTTTCTTT. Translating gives CASSSSGGAEAFF.

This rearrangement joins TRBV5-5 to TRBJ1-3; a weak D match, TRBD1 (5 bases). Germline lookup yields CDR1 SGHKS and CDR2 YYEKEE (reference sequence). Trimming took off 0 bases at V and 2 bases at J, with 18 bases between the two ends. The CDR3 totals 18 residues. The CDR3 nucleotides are TGTGCCAGCAGCTTGGAAGGTCCCGTGGGGGGGGCTGGAAACACCATATATTTT. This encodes CASSLEGPVGGAGNTIYF. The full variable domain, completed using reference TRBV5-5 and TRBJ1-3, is DAGVTQSPTHLIKTRGQQVTLRCSPISGHKSVSWYQQVLGQGPQFIFQYYEKEERGRGNFPDRFSARQFPNYSSELNVNALLLGDSALYLCASSLEGPVGGAGNTIYFGEGSWLTVV.

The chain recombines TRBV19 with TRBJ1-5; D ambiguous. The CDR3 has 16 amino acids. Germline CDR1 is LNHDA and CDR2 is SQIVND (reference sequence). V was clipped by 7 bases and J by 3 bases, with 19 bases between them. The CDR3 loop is CASTAEGVAPNQPQHF. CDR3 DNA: TGTGCCAGTACCGCAGAGGGTGTGGCTCCCAATCAGCCCCAGCATTTT.

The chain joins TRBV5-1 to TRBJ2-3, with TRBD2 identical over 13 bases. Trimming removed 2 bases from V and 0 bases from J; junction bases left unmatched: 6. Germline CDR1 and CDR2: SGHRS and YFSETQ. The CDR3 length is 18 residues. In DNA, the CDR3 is TGCGCCAGCAGCTTATCGGGACTAGCGGGGACTAGCACAGATACGCAGTATTTT. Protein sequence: CASSLSGLAGTSTDTQYF.

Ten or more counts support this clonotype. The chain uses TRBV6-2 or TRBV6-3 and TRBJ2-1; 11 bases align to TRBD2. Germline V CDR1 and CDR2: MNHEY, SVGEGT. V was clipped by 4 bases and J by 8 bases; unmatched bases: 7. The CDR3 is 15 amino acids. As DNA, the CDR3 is TGTGCCAGCAGTTGGACTAGCGGGCGTAACGATGAGCAGTTCTTC. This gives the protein CASSWTSGRNDEQFF.